These T cell receptor beta chains were read from a single sample in a study of OX40 agonist ivuxolimab in advanced cancers. Assay used: immunoSEQ multiplex PCR; TCRdb lists only in-frame clones, some missing. The sample yields approximately 70,000 clones, more than 85% seen once. Source: CD4+ or CD8+ T cells sorted from blood, taken in a trial of the OX40 agonist ivuxolimab. The source is an adult with an advanced solid tumor such as melanoma, head and neck, liver or kidney cancer. Both conserved end residues are part of each CDR3. The D gene is left open where the match is weak. Some rows have no size entry. The others give once, few or many, or a class for an expanded clone.

size	length	J	D	V	CDR3	DNA
-	14	TRBJ2-5	TRBD1	TRBV2	CASSGGTAQETQYF	TGTGCCAGCAGTGGAGGGACAGCACAAGAGACCCAGTACTTC
-	12	TRBJ2-7	-	TRBV12-2	CASRGRFYEQYF	TGTGCAAGTCGCGGAAGGTTCTACGAGCAGTACTTC
-	15	TRBJ2-1	TRBD2	TRBV5-1	CASSSLAGSVDEQFF	TGCGCCAGCAGCTCACTAGCGGGATCCGTCGATGAGCAGTTCTTC
once	16	TRBJ2-1	TRBD2	TRBV25-1	CASSAWTSGSYNEQFF	TGTGCCAGCAGTGCCTGGACTAGCGGCTCCTACAATGAGCAGTTCTTC
-	13	TRBJ2-7	TRBD2	TRBV18	CASSPNLADEQYF	TGTGCCAGCTCACCTAACCTAGCGGACGAGCAGTACTTC
-	14	TRBJ1-2	-	TRBV10-1	CASSETGRNYGYTF	TGCGCCAGCAGTGAGACAGGACGCAACTATGGCTACACCTTC
once	14	TRBJ2-7	-	TRBV28	CASTLGRFTYEQYF	TGTGCCAGCACCCTGGGGAGGTTTACCTACGAGCAGTACTTC
-	14	TRBJ1-1	-	TRBV7-8	CASSLVGVSTEAFF	TGTGCCAGCAGCTTAGTAGGGGTGAGCACTGAAGCTTTCTTT
few	12	TRBJ2-3	-	TRBV30	CAWIMRTDTQYF	TGTGCCTGGATCATGAGGACAGATACGCAGTATTTT
few	13	TRBJ1-5	TRBD1	TRBV10-3	CAIRPDREQPQHF	TGTGCCATCAGGCCCGACAGGGAACAGCCCCAGCATTTT
-	18	TRBJ2-1	TRBD2	TRBV5-4	CASSLDLTSGLTYNEQFF	TGTGCCAGCAGCCTAGACCTGACTAGCGGGCTTACCTACAATGAGCAGTTCTTC
-	12	TRBJ1-6	-	TRBV14	CASSPRLGALHF	TGTGCCAGCAGCCCTAGATTGGGGGCCCTCCACTTT
-	15	TRBJ1-5	-	TRBV19	CASSIIPYSNQPQHF	TGTGCCAGTAGTATAATCCCGTATAGCAATCAGCCCCAGCATTTT
-	12	TRBJ1-2	TRBD1	TRBV19	CASNDRVYGYTF	TGTGCCAGTAATGACAGGGTCTATGGCTACACCTTC
-	14	TRBJ2-7	-	TRBV7-9	CASERGASSYEQYF	TGTGCCAGTGAAAGGGGCGCAAGCTCCTACGAGCAGTACTTC
-	14	TRBJ2-1	-	TRBV6-1	CASVSHSVYNEQFF	TGTGCCAGCGTATCCCACAGCGTCTACAATGAGCAGTTCTTC
-	16	TRBJ1-1	-	TRBV11-3	CASSPGRGVVNTEAFF	TGTGCCAGCAGCCCTGGCAGAGGGGTTGTCAACACTGAAGCTTTCTTT
-	13	TRBJ2-2	-	TRBV6-5	CASSYGGHGELFF	TGTGCCAGCAGTTACGGGGGTCACGGGGAGCTGTTTTTT
-	14	TRBJ1-2	-	TRBV2	CASRTGTGTYGYTF	TGTGCCAGCAGGACCGGGACGGGGACCTATGGCTACACCTTC
-	15	TRBJ2-1	TRBD2	TRBV9	CASSGGLAGYNEQFF	TGTGCCAGCAGCGGAGGACTAGCGGGATACAATGAGCAGTTCTTC
-	15	TRBJ1-2	-	TRBV6-5	CASSYEGGTNYGYTF	TGTGCCAGCAGTTACGAAGGCGGAACTAACTATGGCTACACCTTC
-	14	TRBJ1-5	-	TRBV10-3	CAIRAGTSNQPQHF	TGTGCCATCAGGGCAGGGACGAGCAATCAGCCCCAGCATTTT
-	14	TRBJ2-7	TRBD1	TRBV9	CASSDEGQPYEQYF	TGTGCCAGCAGCGACGAGGGACAGCCCTACGAGCAGTACTTC
-	14	TRBJ2-7	-	TRBV5-8	CASSWGLDGYEQYF	TGTGCCAGCAGCTGGGGACTGGATGGCTACGAGCAGTACTTC
-	15	TRBJ2-2	TRBD2	TRBV27	CASSFSGRVAGELFF	TGTGCCAGCAGTTTTAGCGGGAGGGTTGCCGGGGAGCTGTTTTTT
-	17	TRBJ1-4	-	TRBV4-2	CASSQDHQGATNEKLFF	TGTGCCAGCAGCCAAGATCATCAGGGCGCAACTAATGAAAAACTGTTTTTT
-	14	TRBJ2-3	-	TRBV7-9	CASSPGQPTDTQYF	TGTGCCAGCAGCCCCGGACAGCCGACAGATACGCAGTATTTT
-	13	TRBJ2-7	TRBD2	TRBV30	CAWRLAGAREQYF	TGTGCCTGGAGACTAGCGGGAGCCCGCGAGCAGTACTTC
-	17	TRBJ1-4	-	TRBV19	CASSTPLRGSTNEKLFF	TGTGCCAGTAGTACCCCCCTTCGGGGTTCAACTAATGAAAAACTGTTTTTT
-	14	TRBJ1-1	-	TRBV5-1	CASSLSGGNTEAFF	TGCGCCAGCAGCTTGTCTGGAGGGAACACTGAAGCTTTCTTT
-	13	TRBJ1-1	-	TRBV18	CASSPSGSIEAFF	TGTGCCAGCTCACCATCAGGGAGCATTGAAGCTTTCTTT
-	14	TRBJ2-1	TRBD2	TRBV18	CASSPGTSAAEQFF	TGTGCCAGCTCACCTGGGACTAGCGCTGCTGAGCAGTTCTTC
once	13	TRBJ2-7	-	TRBV28	CASSSGQRNEQYF	TGTGCCAGCAGCTCAGGTCAGAGAAACGAGCAGTACTTC
-	16	TRBJ2-1	TRBD2	TRBV6-4	CASSSGLAGSYNEQFF	TGTGCCAGCAGTAGCGGACTAGCGGGGTCTTACAATGAGCAGTTCTTC
-	11	TRBJ2-7	-	TRBV7-2	CASSLNYEQYF	TGTGCCAGCAGCCTGAACTACGAGCAGTACTTC
-	14	TRBJ2-3	-	TRBV30	CAWLRQGATDTQYF	TGTGCCTGGCTTAGGCAGGGTGCTACAGATACGCAGTATTTT
-	16	TRBJ2-5	TRBD2	TRBV11-3	CASSLPGLALQETQYF	TGTGCCAGCAGCTTACCCGGACTAGCGCTCCAAGAGACCCAGTACTTC
-	11	TRBJ1-4	-	TRBV2	CASSRNEKLFF	TGTGCCAGCAGCAGAAATGAAAAACTGTTTTTT
-	16	TRBJ2-2	TRBD1	TRBV23-1	CASSHRTGGITGELFF	TGCGCCAGCAGTCACAGGACAGGGGGCATCACCGGGGAGCTGTTTTTT
once	14	TRBJ1-1	-	TRBV27	CASSLRGLNTEAFF	TGTGCCAGCAGTTTGCGGGGGTTGAACACTGAAGCTTTCTTT
-	13	TRBJ2-1	-	TRBV5-1	CASSLGTYNEQFF	TGCGCCAGCAGCTTGGGAACGTACAATGAGCAGTTCTTC
-	16	TRBJ2-7	TRBD1	TRBV23-1	CASSHLPDRTGDEQYF	TGCGCCAGCAGCCATCTACCGGACAGGACCGGGGACGAGCAGTACTTC
-	16	TRBJ2-2	-	TRBV2	CASSEQPSVNTGELFF	TGTGCCAGCAGTGAACAGCCCAGTGTGAACACCGGGGAGCTGTTTTTT
-	14	TRBJ2-1	TRBD2	TRBV10-3	CAITLAGAYNEQFF	TGTGCCATCACCCTAGCGGGGGCCTACAATGAGCAGTTCTTC
-	16	TRBJ2-3	-	TRBV29-1	CSVRSPTEKSTDTQYF	TGCAGCGTTCGGAGCCCGACAGAAAAGTCCACAGATACGCAGTATTTT
-	15	TRBJ2-7	-	TRBV19	CASSMPGTHSYEQYF	TGTGCCAGTAGTATGCCGGGGACGCACTCCTACGAGCAGTACTTC
-	16	TRBJ1-5	-	TRBV10-3	CAISESQTYSNQPQHF	TGTGCCATCTCGGAATCCCAGACCTATAGCAATCAGCCCCAGCATTTT